This T cell receptor (beta chain) was captured by sequencing in a study of response to subunit inactivated influenza vaccine. The CDR3 has 14 amino acids. The ends were cut back, 2 bases at V and 4 bases at J, with 10 bases in the middle. Germline V gene lookup returns CDR1 SGHRS and CDR2 YFSETQ. One entry per CDR3 protein, called by TCRdb with MiXCR from the RT-PCR reads. The data contain just over 300,000 distinct CDR3 sequences, about a fifth of them singletons. V usage is TRBV5-1 and J usage is TRBJ2-1; D is unresolved. Sequences were derived from PBMCs from blood, sampled less than 22 months after vaccination. This sequence originates from a man in his fifties or sixties who received an inactivated influenza vaccine. The CDR3 DNA is TGCGCCAGCAGCTTTTCGGACCCATACAATGAGCAGTTCTTC. It encodes CASSFSDPYNEQFF.